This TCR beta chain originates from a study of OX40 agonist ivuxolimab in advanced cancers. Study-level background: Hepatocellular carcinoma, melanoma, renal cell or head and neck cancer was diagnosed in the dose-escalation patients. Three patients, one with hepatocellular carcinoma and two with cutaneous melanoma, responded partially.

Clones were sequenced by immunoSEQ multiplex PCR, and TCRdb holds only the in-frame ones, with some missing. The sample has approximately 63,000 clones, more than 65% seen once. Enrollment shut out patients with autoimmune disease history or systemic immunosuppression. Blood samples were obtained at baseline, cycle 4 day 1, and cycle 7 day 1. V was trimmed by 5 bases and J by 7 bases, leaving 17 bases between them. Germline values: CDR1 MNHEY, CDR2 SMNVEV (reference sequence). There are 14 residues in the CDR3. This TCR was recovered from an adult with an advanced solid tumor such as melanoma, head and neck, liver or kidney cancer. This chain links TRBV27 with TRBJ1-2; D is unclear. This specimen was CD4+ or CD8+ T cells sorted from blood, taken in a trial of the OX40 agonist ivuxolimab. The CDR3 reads CASSALLGRSGYTF. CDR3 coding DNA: TGTGCCAGCAGTGCCCTCTTAGGGCGGTCTGGCTACACCTTC.